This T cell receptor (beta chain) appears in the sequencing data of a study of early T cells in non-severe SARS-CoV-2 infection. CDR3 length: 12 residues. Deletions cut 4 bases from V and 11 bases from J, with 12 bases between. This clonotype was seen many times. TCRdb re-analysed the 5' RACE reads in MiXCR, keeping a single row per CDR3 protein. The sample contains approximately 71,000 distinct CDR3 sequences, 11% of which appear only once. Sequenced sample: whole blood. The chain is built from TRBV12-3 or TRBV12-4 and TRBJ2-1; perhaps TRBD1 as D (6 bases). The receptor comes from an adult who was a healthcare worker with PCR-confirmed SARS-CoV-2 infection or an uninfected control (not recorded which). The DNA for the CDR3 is TGTGCCAGCAGTTCAACAGGGACCCAGCAGTTCTTC. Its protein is CASSSTGTQQFF.